Below, 24 T cell receptor beta chains from the same sample are listed, as sequenced in a study of T cells after yellow fever vaccination (dated by TCRdb to the late 2010s). The treatment or condition label corresponds to: live attenuated yellow fever vaccine strain. The protocol used for the library was 5' RACE. TCRdb records Illumina NovaSeq 6000 as the sequencer. The public reads were reprocessed in TCRdb via fastp at Q25 and MiXCR, keeping in-frame beta chains. Entries that share a CDR3 protein sequence are merged under the most common genes and DNA. The sample has some 390,000 distinct CDR3 sequences on record, under 20% of them singletons. 15% to 20% of the sample is taken by the ten largest. Specimen: PBMCs, collected before the yellow fever booster vaccination. These receptors all come from a man between 18 and 29 years old who received the YFV17D yellow fever vaccine.

This clonotype was detected a few times. The chain joins TRBV6-6 to TRBJ2-4; TRBD2 aligns across 7 bases. V lost 5 bases and J lost 9; bases outside the gene matches: 4. The germline V gene has CDR1 MNHNY and CDR2 SVGAGI (reference sequence). The CDR3 runs to 12 residues. The CDR3 protein is CASSRGVGIQYF. DNA of the CDR3: TGTGCCAGCAGTCGGGGGGTAGGCATTCAGTACTTC.

In its sample, this clonotype was seen many times. The chain is built from TRBV12-3 or TRBV12-4 and TRBJ2-3; D is tentatively TRBD1 or TRBD2 (6 bases each). Deletions cut 3 bases from V and 5 bases from J, with 12 bases between. The CDR3 is 14 amino acids. The CDR3 nucleotides read TGTGCCAGCAGTTTGAACGGGGGCGGAGATACGCAGTATTTT. It specifies CASSLNGGGDTQYF.

The chain uses TRBV11-2 and TRBJ1-5, with a possible D match to TRBD1 (6 bases). Trimming removed 1 base from V and 6 bases from J, with 16 bases in between. The V gene's germline CDR1 is SGHAT and CDR2 FQNNGV. The CDR3 runs 16 residues. The CDR3 nucleotides read TGTGCCAGCAGCTTAGGCAGGGGAGGACACGGTCAGCCCCAGCATTTT. Translating gives CASSLGRGGHGQPQHF.

This clonotype was recorded a few times. The chain couples TRBV7-2 to TRBJ2-5; 7 nucleotides align to TRBD1. The CDR3 sequence is 13 residues long. V lost 5 bases to trimming and J lost 6 bases; unmatched junction nucleotides: 6. CDR1 is SGHTA, CDR2 FQGNSA, per germline. CDR3 DNA: TGTGCCAGCAGCGACAGGGAGTCGAAGACCCAGTACTTC. Amino acid sequence: CASSDRESKTQYF.

The rearrangement joins TRBV24-1 to TRBJ1-2; D gene unclear. The CDR3 is 14 residues long. From germline, CDR1 is KGHDR and CDR2 SFDVKD. With 3 bases removed from V and 2 bases from J, the gap between germline ends came to 9 bases. CDR3 coding DNA: TGTGCCACCAGTGATCCCAACAAAAACTATGGCTACACCTTC. Translating gives CATSDPNKNYGYTF.

This clonotype has just a few counts. CDR3 protein: CASSLGHGGPRREKLFF. CDR3 coding DNA: TGCGCCAGCAGCTTGGGGCACGGCGGACCGAGACGTGAAAAACTGTTTTTT. This sequence joins TRBV5-1 and TRBJ1-4; no clear D gene. V lost 0 bases and J lost 7, with 19 bases in between. CDR3 length equals 17 residues. Germline loops: CDR1 SGHRS, CDR2 YFSETQ.

This clonotype was counted a few times. The V and J genes are TRBV29-1 and TRBJ2-5; TRBD2 matches at 12 bases. The CDR3 contains 15 residues. Germline V CDR1 and CDR2: SQVTM, ANQGSEA. V was pared by 6 bases and J by 1 base, with 6 bases of the junction left unmatched. The CDR3 DNA reads TGCAGCGTAGCCGGGACTAGCGGGTTCCAAGAGACCCAGTACTTC. This translates into CSVAGTSGFQETQYF.

The chain recombines TRBV4-3 with TRBJ1-2; 9 bases match TRBD1. This CDR3 comprises 16 residues. The junction had 11 bases not matched to a gene; V was cut back by 1 base and J by 8 bases. Germline V gene sequence: CDR1 LGHNA, CDR2 YSLEER. CDR3 sequence: CASSQVGGQGPSGYTF. CDR3 nucleotide sequence: TGCGCCAGCAGCCAAGTTGGTGGACAGGGGCCGTCCGGCTACACCTTC.

This clonotype was seen a handful of times. The rearrangement joins TRBV9 to TRBJ1-1; 9 nucleotides line up with TRBD1. The V and J ends lost 3 bases and 0 bases, in that order; junction bases with no gene match: 9. This CDR3 region has 17 residues. Germline V lookup: CDR1 SGDLS, CDR2 YYNGEE. The CDR3 is CASSAPGQGPMNTEAFF. The DNA of the CDR3 is TGTGCCAGCAGCGCCCCGGGACAGGGTCCCATGAACACTGAAGCTTTCTTT.

Many counts were recorded for this clonotype. The chain is built from TRBV20-1 and TRBJ1-2, with TRBD1 as a possible D gene (5 bases). V shed 3 bases and J shed 7 bases, with 6 bases lying between them. The CDR3 is 10 amino acids. The germline CDR1 and CDR2 sequences are DFQATT and SNEGSKA (reference sequence). The CDR3 DNA sequence: TGCAGTGCTAGTAGGGGTGGCTACACCTTC. This codes for CSASRGGYTF.

The rearrangement links TRBV4-3 to TRBJ1-1, with D uncertain. Trimming stripped 0 bases from V and 5 bases from J, with 13 bases between. Germline V gene lookup returns CDR1 LGHNA and CDR2 YSLEER. The CDR3 is 15 amino acids. The CDR3 protein is CASSQDWAGETEAFF. As DNA, the CDR3 is TGCGCCAGCAGCCAAGATTGGGCAGGAGAGACTGAAGCTTTCTTT.

In its sample, this clonotype was seen many times. The chain carries TRBV6-2 or TRBV6-3 and TRBJ2-2; maybe TRBD2 (6 bases). The V gene lost 5 bases and the J gene lost 5 bases, with 9 bases spanning the gap. This CDR3 comprises 13 residues. The germline CDR1 and CDR2 sequences are MNHEY and SVGEGT. In nucleotides, the CDR3 is TGTGCCAGCAGTCCTGGGGGGACCGGGGAGCTGTTTTTT. It yields the protein CASSPGGTGELFF.

This clonotype was counted at least ten times. The chain is built from TRBV7-2 and TRBJ2-5; no clear D. The V end lost 2 bases, the J end lost 5 bases, and 9 bases lay between the germline ends. From germline, CDR1 is SGHTA and CDR2 FQGNSA. CDR3 length: 13 amino acids. CDR3: CASSLSPGETQYF. The DNA for the CDR3 is TGTGCCAGCAGCTTATCGCCCGGGGAGACCCAGTACTTC.

This clonotype was seen a few times. The chain combines TRBV7-3 with TRBJ2-3; weak D call: TRBD2 (6 bases). The germline V and J ends were trimmed by 3 bases and 2 bases, with 15 bases remaining between them. This CDR3 is 16 amino acids long. The germline V gene has CDR1 SGHTA and CDR2 FQGTGA. CDR3 DNA sequence: TGTGCCAGCAGCTTGGAGGGGAGCTATACCACAGATACGCAGTATTTT. The encoded protein is CASSLEGSYTTDTQYF.

This clonotype was seen a handful of times. This chain links TRBV5-1 with TRBJ2-3, with 9 bases matching TRBD2. CDR3 length: 15 residues. From germline, CDR1 is SGHRS and CDR2 YFSETQ. The V and J ends lost 0 bases and 6 bases, in that order; junction bases with no gene match: 5. The CDR3 here is CASSLGLAAWDTQYF. DNA of the CDR3: TGCGCCAGCAGCTTGGGACTAGCGGCTTGGGATACGCAGTATTTT.

The J gene is TRBJ1-1, the V gene TRBV12-3 or TRBV12-4; D unclear. This CDR3 has 13 amino acids. Trimming left V 7 bases short and J 1 base short, with 10 bases between. The CDR3 nucleotides are TGTGCCAGCACCTCTGACGAGAACACTGAAGCTTTCTTT. Translating it yields CASTSDENTEAFF.

This clonotype was detected only a few times. J is TRBJ1-5 and V is TRBV12-3 or TRBV12-4, with unresolved D. This CDR3 spans 16 amino acids. Trimming cost V 3 bases and J 0 bases, with 12 bases left between them. The DNA of the CDR3 is TGTGCCAGCAGTTTTAAGGCAGGTGATAGCAATCAGCCCCAGCATTTT. It translates to CASSFKAGDSNQPQHF.

The chain recombines TRBV6-1 with TRBJ2-7, with TRBD1 matching over 9 bases. Losses at the gene ends were 4 bases for V and 4 bases for J; bases not matched to a gene: 5. This CDR3 contains 14 residues. Germline V lookup: CDR1 MNHNS, CDR2 SASEGT. CDR3 in DNA: TGTGCCAGCAGTGTTTTGGACAGGGGTTACGAGCAGTACTTC. Amino acid sequence: CASSVLDRGYEQYF.

The chain is built from TRBV5-1 and TRBJ1-1; D is possibly TRBD1 (5 bases). Looked up from germline, CDR1 is SGHRS and CDR2 is YFSETQ. The CDR3 consists of 14 residues. Trimming pared 1 base from V and 3 bases from J, leaving 10 bases between. This CDR3 reads CASSLQQDHTEAFF. The CDR3 DNA reads as TGCGCCAGCAGCTTGCAACAGGACCACACTGAAGCTTTCTTT.

This clonotype turned up a few times. The rearrangement joins TRBV7-2 to TRBJ1-2; D not resolved. Trimming pared 0 bases from V and 4 bases from J, leaving 9 bases between. CDR3 size: 14 residues. Germline V gives CDR1 SGHTA, CDR2 FQGNSA. The CDR3 sequence: CASSLAVSPYGYTF. For the CDR3, the DNA is TGTGCCAGCAGCTTAGCCGTCTCGCCCTATGGCTACACCTTC. The whole variable domain, filled in from reference TRBV7-2 and TRBJ1-2, reads GAGVSQSPSNKVTEKGKDVELRCDPISGHTALYWYRQSLGQGLEFLIYFQGNSAPDKSGLPSDRFSAERTGGSVSTLTIQRTQQEDSAVYLCASSLAVSPYGYTFGSGTRLTVV.

The V and J genes are TRBV7-2 and TRBJ2-3, with 7 bases aligning to TRBD1. There are 19 residues in the CDR3. V dropped 5 bases and J dropped 6; count of bases not matched to a gene: 23. The germline CDR1 and CDR2 sequences are SGHTA and FQGNSA. The CDR3 spells CASSPSTGLQMVGLDTQYF. The DNA of the CDR3 is TGTGCCAGCAGCCCGTCGACAGGGCTACAGATGGTTGGCCTTGATACGCAGTATTTT.

The rearrangement joins TRBV5-1 to TRBJ2-7, with 7 bases that match TRBD1. Germline trimming cut 5 bases from V and 10 bases from J; bases unmatched to any gene: 12. Germline V gene data show CDR1 as SGHRS and CDR2 as YFSETQ. CDR3 length equals 13 residues. CDR3 DNA sequence: TGCGCCAGCAGTCCCCCCGGGACAGTTGATCAGTACGTC. Its protein product is CASSPPGTVDQYV.

This clonotype was seen just once. This chain joins TRBV12-3 or TRBV12-4 and TRBJ1-1; tentative D call: TRBD1 (6 bases). The CDR3 runs 11 residues. V was cut by 4 bases and J by 10 bases, with 10 bases left in between. The CDR3 DNA sequence: TGTGCCAGCAGTTGGGGGGCACGAGCTTTCTTT. This translates into CASSWGARAFF.

This clonotype was picked up a small number of times. The chain has TRBV20-1 and TRBJ2-3, with D hard to call. The CDR3 covers 13 residues. The germline V and J ends were trimmed by 1 base and 2 bases, with 7 bases remaining between them. Per the germline V gene, CDR1 is DFQATT and CDR2 is SNEGSKA (reference sequence). CDR3 in DNA: TGCAGTGCTAGAGCGACCGACACAGATACGCAGTATTTT. Translation gives CSARATDTDTQYF.